Listed here are 21 T cell receptor beta chains from one sample, sequenced in a study of identifying expanded T cells in peripheral blood. Produced via immunoSEQ multiplex PCR; TCRdb's table is partial and in-frame only. The sample holds more than 90,000 clones, about 83% seen once. Material: blood. The receptors stem from a person between 18 and 75 years old in good health.

The chain recombines TRBV2 with TRBJ2-5, with D possibly TRBD2 on 6 matching bases. With 5 bases removed from V and 2 bases from J, the gap between germline ends came to 9 bases. This CDR3 is 13 amino acids long. Germline V gene data show CDR1 as SNHLY and CDR2 as FYNNEI. The CDR3 reads CASSNAGQETQYF. The DNA for the CDR3 is TGTGCCAGCAGTAACGCGGGGCAAGAGACCCAGTACTTC.

This sequence joins TRBV7-2 and TRBJ1-2, with D maybe TRBD1 (5 bases). The CDR3 is 13 residues long. V was shortened by 6 bases and J by 8 bases, with 16 bases between the two germline ends. Germline assignment: CDR1 SGHTA and CDR2 FQGNSA. DNA for the CDR3: TGTGCCAGCAGGCCCGACAGCCGGGGGGGCTACACCTTC. This translates into CASRPDSRGGYTF.

The chain is built from TRBV27 and TRBJ1-2; tentatively, D is TRBD1 (5 bases). The CDR3 consists of 15 residues. Trimming stripped 5 bases from V and 0 bases from J, with 13 bases between. Germline CDR1 reads MNHEY; CDR2 reads SMNVEV (reference sequence). Written as DNA, the CDR3 is TGTGCCAGCAGTCGGGGACCGTCAGCTAACTATGGCTACACCTTC. Translation: CASSRGPSANYGYTF.

This clone appeared once. The rearrangement joins TRBV6-5 to TRBJ1-2; D may be TRBD1 (6 bases). The germline V gene has CDR1 MNHEY and CDR2 SVGAGI. The CDR3 totals 15 residues. DNA of the CDR3: TGTACTTCCAGGGGTAGTACACGCCTCGGGTTTGGCTACACCTTC. It specifies CTSRGSTRLGFGYTF.

The chain recombines TRBV7-2 with TRBJ2-7, with TRBD2 as a possible D gene (7 bases). Germline-derived CDR1 and CDR2 are SGHTA and FQGNSA. This CDR3 is 14 amino acids long. With 5 bases removed from V and 5 bases from J, the gap between germline ends came to 16 bases. The DNA of the CDR3 is TGTGCCAGCAGCCTTACTAGGGGGGGTGACGAGCAGTACTTC. It yields the protein CASSLTRGGDEQYF.

V usage is TRBV30 and J usage is TRBJ1-1, with unresolved D. The CDR3 spans 14 residues. In germline, CDR1 is GTSNPN, CDR2 SVGIG (reference sequence). The V end was cut by 2 bases, the J end by 0 bases, with 10 bases between. Here the CDR3 DNA reads TGTGCCTGGAGTCTTCCGGAATTGAACACTGAAGCTTTCTTT. This codes for CAWSLPELNTEAFF.

The rearrangement joins TRBV11-2 to TRBJ2-1, with D perhaps TRBD2 (6 bases). Deletions cut 2 bases from V and 7 bases from J, with 21 bases between. Germline CDR1 reads SGHAT; CDR2 reads FQNNGV. CDR3 length equals 17 residues. CDR3 loop: CASSLLSGTLSRNEQFF. CDR3 sequence (DNA): TGTGCCAGCAGCTTATTAAGTGGGACTCTCTCGAGGAATGAGCAGTTCTTC. Variable domain in full (rest from reference TRBV11-2 and TRBJ2-1): EAGVAQSPRYKIIEKRQSVAFWCNPISGHATLYWYQQILGQGPKLLIQFQNNGVVDDSQLPKDRFSAERLKGVDSTLKIQPAKLEDSAVYLCASSLLSGTLSRNEQFFGPGTRLTVL.

The chain couples TRBV7-6 to TRBJ2-5; perhaps TRBD2 as D (5 bases). The ends were cut back, 2 bases at V and 5 bases at J, with 9 bases in the middle. The CDR3 is made up of 13 amino acids. Per the germline V gene, CDR1 is SGHVS and CDR2 is FNYEAQ. CDR3 sequence: CASSLMGGETQYF. The CDR3, as DNA: TGTGCCAGCAGCTTAATGGGCGGGGAGACCCAGTACTTC.

The chain links TRBV6-5 to TRBJ1-5, with 7 bases that match TRBD1. The CDR3 extends over 14 amino acids. V was pared by 5 bases and J by 6 bases, with 7 bases of the junction left unmatched. Germline CDR1 reads MNHEY; CDR2 reads SVGAGI. As DNA, the CDR3 is TGTGCCAGCAGTCTTCAGGGGGGAGGTCAGCCCCAGCATTTT. Protein product: CASSLQGGGQPQHF.

This clone has a handful of counts. This chain connects TRBV19 to TRBJ2-7, with D possibly being TRBD2 (6 bases). Germline loops: CDR1 LNHDA, CDR2 SQIVND (reference sequence). Trimming removed 3 bases at V and 3 bases at J, with 15 bases between. This CDR3 has 15 residues. DNA of the CDR3: TGTGCCAGTAGTATGTACGGGGGTGAAGGCTACGAGCAGTACTTC. As protein: CASSMYGGEGYEQYF.

This clone was seen once. The chain combines TRBV7-2 with TRBJ2-4; D is perhaps TRBD1 or TRBD2 (5 bases each). Germline CDR1 and CDR2: SGHTA and FQGNSA. The CDR3 covers 16 residues. V was pared by 5 bases and J by 4 bases, with 18 bases between. CDR3 loop: CASSPFAGTIKNIQYF. CDR3 bases: TGTGCCAGCAGCCCTTTTGCCGGGACCATTAAAAACATTCAGTACTTC.

This CDR3 reads CASSPQSMGPYNSPLHF. CDR3 DNA: TGTGCCAGCTCACCACAGTCGATGGGGCCCTATAATTCACCCCTCCACTTT. The chain combines TRBV18 with TRBJ1-6, with D perhaps TRBD1 (5 bases). This CDR3 region has 17 residues. Germline V lookup: CDR1 KGHSH, CDR2 LQKENI. V shed 1 base and J shed 2 bases, with 12 bases lying between them.

The V call is TRBV27, the J call TRBJ2-1, with TRBD1 as a possible D gene (5 bases). Germline V gives CDR1 MNHEY, CDR2 SMNVEV (reference sequence). There are 13 residues in the CDR3. Trimming stripped 2 bases from V and 7 bases from J, with 9 bases between. CDR3 protein: CASSLVGPNEQFF. DNA for the CDR3: TGTGCCAGCAGTTTAGTGGGGCCGAATGAGCAGTTCTTC.

CDR3 protein: CASSYSPALEAFF. DNA for the CDR3: TGTGCCAGCAGTTACTCGCCAGCCCTTGAAGCTTTCTTT. The chain couples TRBV6-5 to TRBJ1-1; D not resolved. Germline V gives CDR1 MNHEY, CDR2 SVGAGI. V lost 0 bases and J lost 7, with 9 bases in between. CDR3 length: 13 amino acids.

The CDR3: CASSSQRRGVTGELFF. The CDR3, as DNA: TGTGCCAGCAGTTCTCAACGCCGGGGGGTAACCGGGGAGCTGTTTTTT. J is TRBJ2-2 and V is TRBV28; TRBD2 aligns across 7 bases. The germline gives CDR1 MDHEN, CDR2 SYDVKM. Trimming at V came to 4 bases and at J to 5 bases, leaving 10 bases not matched to a gene. CDR3 length: 16 amino acids.

The chain combines TRBV28 with TRBJ2-1; D may be TRBD2 (6 bases). Germline V gene sequence: CDR1 MDHEN, CDR2 SYDVKM. V shed 5 bases and J shed 3 bases, with 20 bases lying between them. The CDR3 spans 17 residues. The CDR3 protein is CASSQNTGTPYYNEQFF. Here the CDR3 DNA reads TGTGCCAGCAGTCAAAACACCGGGACTCCTTACTACAATGAGCAGTTCTTC.

The chain joins TRBV7-9 to TRBJ1-5; the D is unclear. The CDR3 extends over 15 amino acids. V lost 4 bases to trimming and J lost 2 bases, with 12 bases between them. Germline V gene lookup returns CDR1 SEHNR and CDR2 FQNEAQ (reference sequence). The DNA of the CDR3 is TGTGCCAGCAGCTCAACCGGTCGAGGCAATCAGCCCCAGCATTTT. It codes for CASSSTGRGNQPQHF. The whole variable domain, remainder taken from reference TRBV7-9 and TRBJ1-5, is DTGVSQNPRHKITKRGQNVTFRCDPISEHNRLYWYRQTLGQGPEFLTYFQNEAQLEKSRLLSDRFSAERPKGSFSTLEIQRTEQGDSAMYLCASSSTGRGNQPQHFGDGTRLSIL.

The chain has TRBV7-2 and TRBJ1-1; D is perhaps TRBD1 (5 bases). The ends were cut back, 3 bases at V and 6 bases at J, with 8 bases in the middle. Germline V gives CDR1 SGHTA, CDR2 FQGNSA. The CDR3 covers 12 residues. CDR3: CASSFGGAEAFF. For the CDR3, the DNA is TGTGCCAGCAGCTTCGGGGGGGCTGAAGCTTTCTTT.

The J gene is TRBJ1-2, the V gene TRBV19; 8 nucleotides match TRBD1. The CDR3 has 14 residues. The V and J ends lost 5 bases and 5 bases, in that order; junction bases with no gene match: 7. The V gene's germline CDR1 is LNHDA and CDR2 SQIVND (reference sequence). The CDR3 sequence: CASSSRDRTYGYTF. In DNA form, the CDR3 reads TGTGCCAGTAGTTCCCGGGACAGGACGTATGGCTACACCTTC.

This clone was observed a handful of times. The chain couples TRBV11-2 to TRBJ1-3, with a tentative D call TRBD1 (5 bases). The V end lost 5 bases, the J end lost 1 base, and 12 bases lay between the germline ends. Looked up from germline, CDR1 is SGHAT and CDR2 is FQNNGV. This CDR3 spans 15 amino acids. The CDR3 sequence is CASSTRQSSGNTIYF. CDR3 in DNA: TGTGCCAGCAGCACACGACAGTCTTCTGGAAACACCATATATTTT.

The CDR3 DNA sequence: TGTGCCAGCTCACCACAGGACGAGCAGTACTTC. Its protein product is CASSPQDEQYF. V is TRBV18 and J is TRBJ2-7; no definite D call. CDR1 is KGHSH, CDR2 LQKENI, per germline. The V gene lost 1 base and the J gene lost 5 bases, with 3 bases spanning the gap. The CDR3 has 11 amino acids.